The sequence of this T cell receptor beta chain was determined in a study of long-term antiretroviral therapy in people with HIV. J lost 5 bases, V lost 8 bases, and 7 bases had no gene match. CDR1 is MNHEY, CDR2 SMNVEV, per germline (reference sequence). This CDR3 spans 14 amino acids. This clone was detected a few times. Its specificity is not known. Study observations and caveats: Before ART, certain clones expanded, and these dominated the repertoire at all time points. In HIV, the repertoires covered a tighter span of CDR3 lengths than in controls.

The libraries were made with immunoSEQ v3.0 at survey level. Data came from immunoSEQ multiplex PCR; TCRdb stores just in-frame clones and leaves some out. Here the sample spans about 38,000 clones, around 80% being singletons. This clonotype originated in a young man with HIV. V gene TRBV27 combines with J gene TRBJ1-5; 9 bases are a match to TRBD1. The source material was unsorted PBMCs, sampled 1.5 years after starting antiretroviral therapy. CDR3 DNA: TGTGCCAGCGGAAGTACAGGGGGCTATCAGCCCCAGCATTTT. Translated: CASGSTGGYQPQHF.